The T cell receptor (beta chain) under discussion was sequenced for a study of T cell responses to AZD1222 COVID-19 vaccine. Overall study results and limits: It should be noted that donors were predominantly white British and more often female, and clonal diversity was possibly underestimated. At study baseline, merely more than 5 AZD1222 recipients were seropositive. Spike was spanned by vaccine-associated CD4 TCRs, with dominance at 160-218 and 743-854.

Second doses were pooled across both intervals (about 4 or about 12 weeks). About this clone itself: Its antigen remains unidentified.

Assay: immunoSEQ multiplex PCR; the TCRdb copy retains only in-frame clones and omits some. Of roughly 190,000 clones listed, 90% to 95% are singletons. The CDR3 is 15 residues long. CDR1 and CDR2 (germline): SGHTA, FQGNSA. V lost 1 base to trimming and J lost 8 bases; unmatched junction nucleotides: 5. The chain is built from TRBV7-2 and TRBJ2-7, with 13 bases lining up with TRBD2. Here the sequenced sample was peripheral blood, taken 28 days after the second AZD1222 dose. The TCR was taken from an adult who received the AZD1222 COVID-19 vaccine. The CDR3 DNA follows: TGTGCCAGCAGCTTAGGACTAGCGGGGGGTGAGAAGCAGTACTTC. Translating gives CASSLGLAGGEKQYF.